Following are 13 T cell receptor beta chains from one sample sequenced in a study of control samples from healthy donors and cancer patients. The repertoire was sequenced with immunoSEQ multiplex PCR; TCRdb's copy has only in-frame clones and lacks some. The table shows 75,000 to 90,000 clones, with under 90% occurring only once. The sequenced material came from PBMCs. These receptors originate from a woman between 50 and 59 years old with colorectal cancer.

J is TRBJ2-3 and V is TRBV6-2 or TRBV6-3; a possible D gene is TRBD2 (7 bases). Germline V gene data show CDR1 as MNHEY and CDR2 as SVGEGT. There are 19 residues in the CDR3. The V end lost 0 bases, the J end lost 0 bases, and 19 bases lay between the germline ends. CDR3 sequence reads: CASSYSTRGLQGSTDTQYF. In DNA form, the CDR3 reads TGTGCCAGCAGTTACTCGACGCGGGGGCTTCAGGGGAGCACAGATACGCAGTATTTT.

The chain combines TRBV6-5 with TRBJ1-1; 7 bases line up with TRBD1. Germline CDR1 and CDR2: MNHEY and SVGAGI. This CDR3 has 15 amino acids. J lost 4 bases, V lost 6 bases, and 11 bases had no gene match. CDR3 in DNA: TGTGCCAGCAGAGGGATCCTGGGACAGAGCACTGAAGCTTTCTTT. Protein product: CASRGILGQSTEAFF.

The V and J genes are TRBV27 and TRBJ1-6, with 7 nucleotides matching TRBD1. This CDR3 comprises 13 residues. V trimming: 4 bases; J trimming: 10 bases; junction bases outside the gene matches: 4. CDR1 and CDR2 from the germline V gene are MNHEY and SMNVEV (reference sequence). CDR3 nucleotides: TGTGCCAGCAGTTCGGGACAGAACTCACCCCTCCACTTT. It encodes CASSSGQNSPLHF.

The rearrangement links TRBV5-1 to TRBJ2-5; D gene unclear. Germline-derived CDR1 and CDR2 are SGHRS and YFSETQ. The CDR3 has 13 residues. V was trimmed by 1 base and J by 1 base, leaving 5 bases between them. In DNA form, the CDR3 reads TGCGCCAGCAGCTTGAATTTCCAAGAGACCCAGTACTTC. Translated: CASSLNFQETQYF.

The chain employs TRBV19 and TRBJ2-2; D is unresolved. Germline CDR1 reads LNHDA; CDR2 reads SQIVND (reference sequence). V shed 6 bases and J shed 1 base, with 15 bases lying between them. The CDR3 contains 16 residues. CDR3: CASSTHGHGNTGELFF. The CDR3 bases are TGTGCCAGTAGCACACATGGGCATGGGAACACCGGGGAGCTGTTTTTT.

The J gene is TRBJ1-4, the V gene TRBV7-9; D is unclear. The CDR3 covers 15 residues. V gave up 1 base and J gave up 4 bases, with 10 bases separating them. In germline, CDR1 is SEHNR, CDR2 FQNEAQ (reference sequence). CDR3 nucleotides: TGTGCCAGCAGCTTAGGGCAGGTCTTTAATGAAAAACTGTTTTTT. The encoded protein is CASSLGQVFNEKLFF.

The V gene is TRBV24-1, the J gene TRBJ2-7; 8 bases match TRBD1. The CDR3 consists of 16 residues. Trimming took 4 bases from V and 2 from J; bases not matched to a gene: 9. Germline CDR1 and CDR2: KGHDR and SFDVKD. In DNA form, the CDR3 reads TGTGCCACCAGTGACCCACAGGGGGAGAACACCTACGAGCAGTACGTC. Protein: CATSDPQGENTYEQYV.

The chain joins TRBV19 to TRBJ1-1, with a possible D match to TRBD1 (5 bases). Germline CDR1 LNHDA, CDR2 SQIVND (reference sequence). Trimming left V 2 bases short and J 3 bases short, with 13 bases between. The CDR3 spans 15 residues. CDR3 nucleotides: TGTGCCAGTAGTATAATGGGGGTGGGAGACACTGAAGCTTTCTTT. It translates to CASSIMGVGDTEAFF.

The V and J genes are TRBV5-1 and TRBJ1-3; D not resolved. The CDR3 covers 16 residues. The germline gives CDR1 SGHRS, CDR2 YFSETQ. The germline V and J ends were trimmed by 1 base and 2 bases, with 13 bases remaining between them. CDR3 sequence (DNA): TGCGCCAGCAGCTTGAGGCAGAGTGTCGCTGGAAACACCATATATTTT. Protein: CASSLRQSVAGNTIYF. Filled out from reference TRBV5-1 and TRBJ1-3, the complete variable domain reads KAGVTQTPRYLIKTRGQQVTLSCSPISGHRSVSWYQQTPGQGLQFLFEYFSETQRNKGNFPGRFSGRQFSNSRSEMNVSTLELGDSALYLCASSLRQSVAGNTIYFGEGSWLTVV.

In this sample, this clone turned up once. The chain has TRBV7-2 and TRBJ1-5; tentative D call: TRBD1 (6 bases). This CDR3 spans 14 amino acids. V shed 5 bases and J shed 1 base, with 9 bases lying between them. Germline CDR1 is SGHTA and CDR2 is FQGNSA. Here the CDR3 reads CASSQGYSNQPQHF. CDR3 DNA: TGTGCCAGCAGCCAGGGGTACAGCAATCAGCCCCAGCATTTT.

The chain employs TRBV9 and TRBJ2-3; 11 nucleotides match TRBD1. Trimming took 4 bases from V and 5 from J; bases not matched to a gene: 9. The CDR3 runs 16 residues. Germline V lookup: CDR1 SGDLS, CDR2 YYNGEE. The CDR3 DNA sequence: TGTGCCAGCAGCTCCGAGGGGACAGGGGGAGTAGATACGCAGTATTTT. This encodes CASSSEGTGGVDTQYF.

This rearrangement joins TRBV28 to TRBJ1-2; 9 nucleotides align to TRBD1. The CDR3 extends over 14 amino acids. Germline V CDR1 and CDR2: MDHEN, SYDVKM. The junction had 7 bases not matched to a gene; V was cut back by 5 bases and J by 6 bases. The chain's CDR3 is CASSIRTGEHGYTF. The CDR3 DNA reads TGTGCCAGCAGTATTCGGACAGGGGAGCATGGCTACACCTTC.

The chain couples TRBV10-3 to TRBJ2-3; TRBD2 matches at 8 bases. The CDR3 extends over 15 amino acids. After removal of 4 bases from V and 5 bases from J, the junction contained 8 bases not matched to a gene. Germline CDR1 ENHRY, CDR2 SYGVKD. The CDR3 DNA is TGTGCCATCAGTGTCATCGGGGGGGCCAAAGATACGCAGTATTTT. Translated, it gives CAISVIGGAKDTQYF.